The 5 T cell receptor beta chains given below trace back to one sample, sequenced in a study of blood T cell repertoires in COVID-19. Sequenced by immunoSEQ multiplex PCR; TCRdb stores in-frame clones only, minus some. This sample has about 370,000 clones, with about 87% found just once. Sequencing input: peripheral blood. The receptors shown here come from a woman younger than 45 with COVID-19, enrolled during active disease.

The rearrangement uses TRBV5-1 and TRBJ1-5; no clear D. V shed 0 bases and J shed 3 bases, with 7 bases lying between them. Germline V gene data show CDR1 as SGHRS and CDR2 as YFSETQ. CDR3 size: 14 residues. This chain's CDR3 is CASSLGQDNQPQHF. For the CDR3, the DNA is TGCGCCAGCAGCTTGGGGCAGGACAATCAGCCCCAGCATTTT. Full variable domain (remainder filled in from reference TRBV5-1 and TRBJ1-5): KAGVTQTPRYLIKTRGQQVTLSCSPISGHRSVSWYQQTPGQGLQFLFEYFSETQRNKGNFPGRFSGRQFSNSRSEMNVSTLELGDSALYLCASSLGQDNQPQHFGDGTRLSIL.

J is TRBJ1-1 and V is TRBV10-1; a possible D gene is TRBD1 (6 bases). CDR1 and CDR2 (germline): WNHNN, SYGVQD (reference sequence). Deletions cut 6 bases from V and 5 bases from J, with 22 bases between. The CDR3 is 16 residues long. The CDR3: CASSRDKGYEDTEAFF. CDR3 DNA sequence: TGCGCCAGCAGCCGGGACAAGGGATACGAGGATACTGAAGCTTTCTTT.

V gene TRBV6-5 combines with J gene TRBJ2-1, with 10 bases aligning to TRBD2. CDR3 length equals 13 residues. Germline CDR1 and CDR2: MNHEY and SVGAGI. With 5 bases clipped from V and 5 bases from J, the junction kept 0 bases outside the gene matches. The CDR3 sequence is CASSLAGDNEQFF. The DNA of the CDR3 is TGTGCCAGCAGTCTAGCGGGAGACAATGAGCAGTTCTTC.

The DNA of the CDR3 is TGCAGCGTTGATATAGGGGAAGACTATGGCTACACCTTC. Translation: CSVDIGEDYGYTF. The chain uses TRBV29-1 and TRBJ1-2; tentative D call: TRBD1 (5 bases). The CDR3 runs 13 residues. The V and J ends lost 3 bases and 3 bases respectively, with 11 bases between them. Germline loops: CDR1 SQVTM, CDR2 ANQGSEA.

In its sample, this clone is medium-sized (0.01 to 0.1%). The chain carries TRBV6-1 and TRBJ1-2; unclear D gene. This CDR3 comprises 17 residues. Looked up from germline, CDR1 is MNHNS and CDR2 is SASEGT. Trimming stripped 2 bases from V and 1 base from J, with 17 bases between. The CDR3 here is CASSEIQDTSINYGYTF. CDR3 DNA sequence: TGTGCCAGCAGTGAAATCCAAGACACGTCGATTAACTATGGCTACACCTTC.